This T cell receptor (beta chain) was recovered during a study of CD8 T cells in ankylosing spondylitis. Quantitative molecular-barcoded 5'-RACE generated the TCR beta libraries. TCRdb ran MiXCR on the 5' RACE reads and lists one entry per CDR3 protein. The sample comprises 700,000 to 1,000,000 distinct CDR3 sequences, about 12% of which are singletons, and about 0.49% rests with the top ten. General study findings and limits: Clones linked to disease were reported to show significant enrichment in matched ankylosing spondylitis synovial fluid. A number of the motif variants had already been described in reactive arthritis synovial fluid and blood. A TCR beta motif made of about eight highly homologous variants seemed typical of ankylosing spondylitis blood. Peripheral blood samples showed relatively rare disease-linked clones, and these clones were CD8+.

The CDR3 extends over 13 amino acids. Trimming pared 8 bases from V and 0 bases from J, leaving 13 bases between. Germline loops: CDR1 DFQATT, CDR2 SNEGSKA (reference sequence). The table lists this clonotype with a few counts. Its antigen is currently unknown. V and J are TRBV20-1 and TRBJ1-1; no definite D call. Sequencing used blood, either unsorted or a sorted T cell fraction (not recorded which). The sequence was obtained from a male donor with ankylosing spondylitis. CDR3 sequence reads: CSSPRSMNTEAFF. As DNA, the CDR3 is TGCAGTTCCCCCAGGTCTATGAACACTGAAGCTTTCTTT.